This T cell receptor (beta chain) was retrieved from a study of shared clonotypes between healthy human individuals. Donors comprised only Caucasian adults living in Nashville, Tennessee. Clones were sequenced by immunoSEQ multiplex PCR, and TCRdb holds only the in-frame ones, with some missing. Among 400,000 to 500,000 clones listed, over 60% were seen once. The receptor was isolated from a middle-aged woman in good health. Some clones in this sample may be carry-over from other donors' samples. What was sequenced was PBMCs.

CDR3 protein: CASSLEQGALEKLFF. The CDR3 nucleotides read TGTGCCAGCAGTCTGGAACAGGGGGCGCTTGAAAAACTGTTTTTT. The V gene is TRBV6-1, the J gene TRBJ1-4, with TRBD1 identical over 9 bases. Germline V gene lookup returns CDR1 MNHNS and CDR2 SASEGT. Germline trimming cut 5 bases from V and 7 bases from J; bases unmatched to any gene: 8. CDR3 length: 15 residues.